The rows below give T cell receptor beta chains drawn from one sample of a study of blood T cell repertoires in COVID-19. TCRdb's copy holds only in-frame clones and misses some; the assay was immunoSEQ multiplex PCR. The data hold roughly 180,000 clones, with 70% to 90% observed a single time. Sequencing was performed on peripheral blood. The receptors derive from a man aged 40-49 years who had recovered from COVID-19. The CDR3 runs from the conserved cysteine through the conserved F or W. Each record gives: V gene, clone size, J gene, D gene, CDR3 DNA, CDR3 protein. D genes are given only for firm matches. The size field is filled for only some rows; it gives once, few, many or a size class.

TRBV4-2,.,TRBJ2-1,TRBD1,TGTGCCAGCAGCCAGGGGACAGGGAATGTCAATGAGCAGTTCTTC,CASSQGTGNVNEQFF
TRBV7-2,few,TRBJ1-4,TRBD1,TGTGCCAGCAGCCCCCGCAGGGGGGAAAAACTGTTTTTT,CASSPRRGEKLFF
TRBV4-1,once,TRBJ1-1,.,TGCGCCAGCCGGACAAGCGGGACTGAAGCTTTCTTT,CASRTSGTEAFF
TRBV28,.,TRBJ2-1,TRBD2,TGTGCCAGCAGTTCCCTCGGGACTAGCGGGAGGCATGAGCAGTTCTTC,CASSSLGTSGRHEQFF
TRBV9,.,TRBJ2-5,.,TGTGCCAGCAGCGCTGGAGACCATTTCCAAGAGACCCAGTACTTC,CASSAGDHFQETQYF
TRBV18,.,TRBJ2-2,TRBD1,TGTGCCAGCTCACTGGACAGGAGTCACGGGGAGCTGTTTTTT,CASSLDRSHGELFF
TRBV5-4,once,TRBJ2-3,.,TGTGCCAGCAGCTTAGGCGGGGCAGGGGGTTCAGATACGCAGTATTTT,CASSLGGAGGSDTQYF
TRBV9,once,TRBJ2-7,TRBD1,TGTGCCAGCAGCGTAGGCACAGGGGACTACGAGCAGTACTTC,CASSVGTGDYEQYF
TRBV7-2,.,TRBJ2-1,TRBD2,TGTGCCAGCAGCCTCTATGGCCGGGGGGGGGACAATGAGCAGTTCTTC,CASSLYGRGGDNEQFF
TRBV4-2,.,TRBJ2-7,.,TGTGCCAGCAGCTCCCCGGGGCGGGGCGAGCAGTACTTC,CASSSPGRGEQYF
TRBV6-2/TRBV6-3,.,TRBJ2-7,.,TGTGCCAGCAGTGGCAGGGTCTACGAGCAGTACTTC,CASSGRVYEQYF
TRBV24-1,.,TRBJ1-2,.,TGTGCCACCAGTGAGGGGGCAGGGTACTATGGCTACACCTTC,CATSEGAGYYGYTF
TRBV4-2,.,TRBJ2-3,.,TGTGCCAGCAGCCATGGAGCTAGAGCCACAGATACGCAGTATTTT,CASSHGARATDTQYF
TRBV2,.,TRBJ2-3,.,TGTGCCAGCACGGCCCGCGGGGCAGATACGCAGTATTTT,CASTARGADTQYF
TRBV15,.,TRBJ1-6,.,TGTGCCACCAGCAGAAGTGTCACGGTAGAATCACCCCTCCACTTT,CATSRSVTVESPLHF
TRBV9,few,TRBJ1-2,TRBD1,TGTGCCAGCAGCGCTCTCTACAGGGGGGACTATGGCTACACCTTC,CASSALYRGDYGYTF
TRBV10-3,once,TRBJ2-1,TRBD1,TGTGCCATCAAAAGCTCCGGGACAGGTCGCAATGAGCAGTTCTTC,CAIKSSGTGRNEQFF
TRBV28,.,TRBJ2-1,TRBD1,TGTGCCAGCAGTTCCGCCTTCCCTGACAGGGCCCACAATGAGCAGTTCTTC,CASSSAFPDRAHNEQFF
TRBV19,.,TRBJ1-2,.,TGTGCCACCAACAGGGAGATCGGCTATGGCTACACCTTC,CATNREIGYGYTF
TRBV18,.,TRBJ2-5,TRBD1,TGTGCCAGCTCACCTGGACAGGGGGCATGGGAGACCCAGTACTTC,CASSPGQGAWETQYF
TRBV2,.,TRBJ1-3,.,TGTGCCAGCAGCTACGACTCTGGAAACACCATATATTTT,CASSYDSGNTIYF
TRBV7-2,once,TRBJ1-3,.,TGTGCCAGCAGCTTAGTTGAGAAAAACACCATATATTTT,CASSLVEKNTIYF